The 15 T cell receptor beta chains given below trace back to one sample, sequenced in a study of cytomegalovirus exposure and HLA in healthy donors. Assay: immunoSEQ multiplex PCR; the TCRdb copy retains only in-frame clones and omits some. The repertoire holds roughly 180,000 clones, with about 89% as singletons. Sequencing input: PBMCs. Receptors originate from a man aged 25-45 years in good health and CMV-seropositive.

DNA of the CDR3: TGTGCCAGCAGTTCCTGGGACAGGGAGTCCTACGAGCAGTACTTC. Encoded protein: CASSSWDRESYEQYF. V and J are TRBV28 and TRBJ2-7; TRBD1 matches at 9 bases. V lost 4 bases and J lost 1; bases outside the gene matches: 5. This CDR3 has 15 residues. CDR1 is MDHEN, CDR2 SYDVKM, per germline.

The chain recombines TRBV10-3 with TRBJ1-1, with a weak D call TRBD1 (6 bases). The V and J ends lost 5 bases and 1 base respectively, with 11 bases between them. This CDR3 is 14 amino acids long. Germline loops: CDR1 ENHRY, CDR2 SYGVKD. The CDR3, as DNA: TGTGCCATCAGTAGACAGGACAAGAACACTGAAGCTTTCTTT. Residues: CAISRQDKNTEAFF.

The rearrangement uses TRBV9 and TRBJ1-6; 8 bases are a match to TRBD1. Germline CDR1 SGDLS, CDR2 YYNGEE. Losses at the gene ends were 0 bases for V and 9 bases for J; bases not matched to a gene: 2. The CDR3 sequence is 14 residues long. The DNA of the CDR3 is TGTGCCAGCAGCGTAGACGACAGGGGTTCACCCCTCCACTTT. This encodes CASSVDDRGSPLHF.

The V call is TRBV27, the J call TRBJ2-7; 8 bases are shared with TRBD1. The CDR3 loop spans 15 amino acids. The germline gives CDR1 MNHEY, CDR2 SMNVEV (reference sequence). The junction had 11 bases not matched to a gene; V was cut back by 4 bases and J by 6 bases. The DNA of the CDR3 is TGTGCCAGCAGTTCGACAGGGGTATTTCTCGTCGAGCAGTACTTC. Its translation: CASSSTGVFLVEQYF.

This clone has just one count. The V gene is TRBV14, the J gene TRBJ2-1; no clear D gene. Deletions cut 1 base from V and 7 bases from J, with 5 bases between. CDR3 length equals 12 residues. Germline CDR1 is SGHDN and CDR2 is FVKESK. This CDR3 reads CASSQVRNEQFF. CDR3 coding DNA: TGTGCCAGCAGCCAAGTAAGAAATGAGCAGTTCTTC.

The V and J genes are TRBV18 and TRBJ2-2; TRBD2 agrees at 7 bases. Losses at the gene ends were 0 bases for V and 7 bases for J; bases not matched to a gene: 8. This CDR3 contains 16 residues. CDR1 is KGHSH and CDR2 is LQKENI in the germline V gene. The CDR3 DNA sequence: TGTGCCAGCTCACCACCTTCGGCTAGCGGACGCGGGGAGCTGTTTTTT. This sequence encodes CASSPPSASGRGELFF.

CDR3 amino acids: CASSLGLAGSYEQYF. As DNA, the CDR3 is TGCGCCAGCAGCCTAGGACTAGCGGGGTCCTACGAGCAGTACTTC. The gene calls are TRBV4-3 and TRBJ2-7; 12 nucleotides line up with TRBD2. This CDR3 spans 15 amino acids. From germline, CDR1 is LGHNA and CDR2 YSLEER. The V and J ends lost 4 bases and 1 base, in that order; junction bases with no gene match: 2.

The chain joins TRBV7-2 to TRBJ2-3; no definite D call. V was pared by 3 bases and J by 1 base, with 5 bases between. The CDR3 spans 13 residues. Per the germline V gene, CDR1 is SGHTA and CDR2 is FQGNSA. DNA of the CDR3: TGTGCCAGCAGCTTCGTCCGCACAGATACGCAGTATTTT. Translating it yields CASSFVRTDTQYF.

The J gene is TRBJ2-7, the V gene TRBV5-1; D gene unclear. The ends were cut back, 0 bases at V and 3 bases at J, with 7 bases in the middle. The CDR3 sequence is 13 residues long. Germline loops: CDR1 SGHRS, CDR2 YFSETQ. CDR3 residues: CASSLAPSYEQYF. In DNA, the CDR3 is TGCGCCAGCAGCTTGGCCCCAAGCTACGAGCAGTACTTC.

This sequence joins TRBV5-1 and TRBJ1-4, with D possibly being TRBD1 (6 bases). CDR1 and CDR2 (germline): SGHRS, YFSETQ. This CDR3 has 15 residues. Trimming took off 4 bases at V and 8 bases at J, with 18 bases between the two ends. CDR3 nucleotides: TGCGCCAGCAGCCTCTCCGACAGGAGCGGCGAAAAACTGTTTTTT. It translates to CASSLSDRSGEKLFF. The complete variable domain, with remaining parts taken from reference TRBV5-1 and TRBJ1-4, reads KAGVTQTPRYLIKTRGQQVTLSCSPISGHRSVSWYQQTPGQGLQFLFEYFSETQRNKGNFPGRFSGRQFSNSRSEMNVSTLELGDSALYLCASSLSDRSGEKLFFGSGTQLSVL.

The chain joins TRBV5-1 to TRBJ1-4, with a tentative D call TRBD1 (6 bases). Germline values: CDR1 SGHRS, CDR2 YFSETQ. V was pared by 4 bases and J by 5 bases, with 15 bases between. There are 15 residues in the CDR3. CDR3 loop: CASSGTGHLNEKLFF. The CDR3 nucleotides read TGCGCCAGCAGCGGGACGGGACACTTAAATGAAAAACTGTTTTTT. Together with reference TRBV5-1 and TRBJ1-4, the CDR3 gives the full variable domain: KAGVTQTPRYLIKTRGQQVTLSCSPISGHRSVSWYQQTPGQGLQFLFEYFSETQRNKGNFPGRFSGRQFSNSRSEMNVSTLELGDSALYLCASSGTGHLNEKLFFGSGTQLSVL.

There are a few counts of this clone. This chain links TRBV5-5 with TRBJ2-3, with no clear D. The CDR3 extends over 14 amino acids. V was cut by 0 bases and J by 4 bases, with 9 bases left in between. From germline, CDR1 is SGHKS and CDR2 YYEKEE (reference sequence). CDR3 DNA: TGTGCCAGCAGCTTGGCCGTTCGGGCAGATACGCAGTATTTT. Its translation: CASSLAVRADTQYF. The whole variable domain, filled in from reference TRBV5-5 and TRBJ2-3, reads DAGVTQSPTHLIKTRGQQVTLRCSPISGHKSVSWYQQVLGQGPQFIFQYYEKEERGRGNFPDRFSARQFPNYSSELNVNALLLGDSALYLCASSLAVRADTQYFGPGTRLTVL.

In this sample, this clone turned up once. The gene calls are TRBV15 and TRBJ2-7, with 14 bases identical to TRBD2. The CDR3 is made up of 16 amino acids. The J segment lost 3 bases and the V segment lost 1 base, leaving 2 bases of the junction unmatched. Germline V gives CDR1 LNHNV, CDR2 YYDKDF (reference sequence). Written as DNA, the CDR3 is TGTGCCACCAGCAGAGGAGGACTAGCGGGGGGCTACGAGCAGTACTTC. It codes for CATSRGGLAGGYEQYF.

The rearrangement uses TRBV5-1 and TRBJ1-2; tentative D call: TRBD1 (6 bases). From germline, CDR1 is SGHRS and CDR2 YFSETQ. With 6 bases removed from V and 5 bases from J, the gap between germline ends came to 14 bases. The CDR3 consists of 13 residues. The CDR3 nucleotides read TGCGCCAGCACCCAGGACAGCCATTATGGCTACACCTTC. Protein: CASTQDSHYGYTF.

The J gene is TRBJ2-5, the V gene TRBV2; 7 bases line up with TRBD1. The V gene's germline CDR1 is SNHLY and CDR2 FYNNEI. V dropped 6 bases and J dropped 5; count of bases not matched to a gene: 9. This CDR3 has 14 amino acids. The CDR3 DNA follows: TGTGCCAGCAGGCCTACGACAGGGCGGGAGACCCAGTACTTC. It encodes CASRPTTGRETQYF.